The 8 T cell receptor beta chains below all came from one sample that was sequenced in a study of a mutant IDH1 vaccine in newly diagnosed glioma. Time point here: week 11, during vaccination. Vaccination comprised doses that each held 300 ug of mutant IDH1 20-mer peptide, plus topical imiquimod. The antigens for these receptors are not known. This table comes from immunoSEQ multiplex PCR, and its TCRdb copy is limited to in-frame clones, with some not included. This sample carries about 36,000 clones, roughly 80% of them seen once, and the ten largest clones take over 12%. Material: peripheral blood mononuclear cells (PBMCs), obtained from a glioma patient whose treatment included an IDH1 peptide vaccine. These receptors came from a woman in her thirties with glioma. Some clones in this sample may be carry-over from other donors' samples.

This rearrangement joins TRBV5-5 to TRBJ2-2, with D possibly matching TRBD1 (6 bases). V shed 4 bases and J shed 6 bases, with 13 bases lying between them. Germline lookup yields CDR1 SGHKS and CDR2 YYEKEE (reference sequence). The CDR3 runs to 14 residues. In DNA form, the CDR3 reads TGTGCCAGCAGCGGGACAAGTGGGCCCGGGGAGCTGTTTTTT. It encodes CASSGTSGPGELFF.

The rearrangement links TRBV27 to TRBJ1-1, with D unclear. Germline values: CDR1 MNHEY, CDR2 SMNVEV (reference sequence). V lost 9 bases and J lost 2, with 13 bases in between. The CDR3 runs 13 residues. Here the CDR3 DNA reads TGTGCCAGTGGGGTCGGAAGAAACACTGAAGCTTTCTTT. Its protein is CASGVGRNTEAFF.

This chain joins TRBV6-1 and TRBJ2-7, with D possibly being TRBD2 (6 bases). Germline values: CDR1 MNHNS, CDR2 SASEGT. With 2 bases removed from V and 2 bases from J, the gap between germline ends came to 13 bases. The CDR3 contains 15 residues. The CDR3 protein is CASSEYQGGPYEQYF. The CDR3 DNA follows: TGTGCCAGCAGTGAATATCAGGGAGGTCCCTACGAGCAGTACTTC.

The CDR3 DNA follows: TGTGCCAGCAGCCTCGCGGCTAAGGGTGGCTACACCTTC. Amino acids: CASSLAAKGGYTF. This chain joins TRBV14 and TRBJ1-2; no clear D. The CDR3 loop spans 13 amino acids. V dropped 4 bases and J dropped 7 bases, with 13 bases sitting between them. In germline, CDR1 is SGHDN, CDR2 FVKESK. The full variable domain, with the rest looked up from reference TRBV14 and TRBJ1-2, is EAGVTQFPSHSVIEKGQTVTLRCDPISGHDNLYWYRRVMGKEIKFLLHFVKESKQDESGMPNNRFLAERTGGTYSTLKVQPAELEDSGVYFCASSLAAKGGYTFGSGTRLTVV.

The chain combines TRBV5-1 with TRBJ2-7; 7 positions match TRBD1. Germline V gene data show CDR1 as SGHRS and CDR2 as YFSETQ. The CDR3 spans 14 residues. The trim removed 0 bases at V and 2 bases at J, leaving 2 bases unmatched. As DNA, the CDR3 is TGCGCCAGCAGCTTGGGGACAGGAGCCTACGAGCAGTACTTC. It translates to CASSLGTGAYEQYF.

The genes are TRBV7-9 and TRBJ2-2, with D tentatively TRBD1 or TRBD2 (5 bases each). Trimming shortened V by 5 bases and J by 7 bases, and 14 bases separated the two germline ends. From germline, CDR1 is SEHNR and CDR2 FQNEAQ (reference sequence). The length of the CDR3 is 14 residues. CDR3 residues: CASSRNRGHGELFF. In nucleotides, the CDR3 is TGTGCCAGCAGCCGCAACCGGGGCCACGGGGAGCTGTTTTTT.

CDR3 coding DNA: TGTGCCAGCAGCTTAGGGATAGCCCAGTACTTC. Translated: CASSLGIAQYF. The V gene is TRBV7-2, the J gene TRBJ2-5; D ambiguous. Germline lookup yields CDR1 SGHTA and CDR2 FQGNSA. V gave up 1 base and J gave up 9 bases, with 6 bases separating them. The CDR3 loop spans 11 amino acids.

This CDR3 is CASSLGSGPEAFF. The CDR3 DNA sequence: TGTGCCAGCAGCTTAGGTTCCGGCCCTGAAGCTTTCTTT. V gene TRBV7-8 combines with J gene TRBJ1-1; D not certain. Germline CDR1 reads SGHVS; CDR2 reads FQNEAQ. This CDR3 has 13 amino acids. The ends were cut back, 1 base at V and 6 bases at J, with 9 bases in the middle.